These 21 T cell receptor beta chains originate from one sample sequenced in a study of blood T cell repertoires in COVID-19. Profiling relied on immunoSEQ multiplex PCR, and the TCRdb table lists in-frame clones only, not all of them. The sample gives over 200,000 clones, 86% of which show up once; approximately 3.1% is in the top ten. Sequenced sample: PBMCs or T cells enriched from blood (not recorded which). Source of these receptors: a woman aged 45-65 years in a cohort exposed to, infected with or recovered from COVID-19 (not recorded which).

The chain employs TRBV6-6 and TRBJ1-3; 9 bases fit TRBD1. Unmatched junction bases numbered 5, after V lost 5 bases and J lost 0 bases. The length of the CDR3 is 16 residues. Germline V gene lookup returns CDR1 MNHNY and CDR2 SVGAGI (reference sequence). The CDR3 reads CASSRDRGSSGNTIYF. The CDR3 DNA sequence: TGTGCCAGCAGTCGAGACAGGGGGAGCTCTGGAAACACCATATATTTT.

This chain connects TRBV6-1 to TRBJ2-5; unclear D gene. Per the germline V gene, CDR1 is MNHNS and CDR2 is SASEGT. This CDR3 is 16 amino acids long. The V and J ends lost 0 bases and 0 bases respectively, with 11 bases between them. CDR3 in amino acids: CASSEAQLNYQETQYF. The CDR3 DNA reads TGTGCCAGCAGTGAAGCGCAACTGAACTACCAAGAGACCCAGTACTTC.

The DNA for the CDR3 is TGTGCCAGCAGACCGGACAGTATAATCTATGGCTACACCTTC. Translated: CASRPDSIIYGYTF. The chain employs TRBV7-9 and TRBJ1-2; tentative D call: TRBD1 (6 bases). Germline lookup yields CDR1 SEHNR and CDR2 FQNEAQ (reference sequence). The CDR3 has 14 residues. Trimming pared 6 bases from V and 4 bases from J, leaving 15 bases between.

The sample holds one count of this clone. The chain combines TRBV6-1 with TRBJ1-5; no clear D gene. With 3 bases removed from V and 7 bases from J, the gap between germline ends came to 10 bases. This CDR3 comprises 13 residues. The germline V gene encodes CDR1 MNHNS and CDR2 SASEGT. CDR3 nucleotides: TGTGCCAGCAGTGACCAGACAAGGCAGCCCCAGCATTTT. This codes for CASSDQTRQPQHF.

The chain carries TRBV11-3 and TRBJ2-1, with TRBD1 matching over 7 bases. Germline V gene sequence: CDR1 SGHNT, CDR2 YENEEA. This CDR3 has 13 amino acids. V lost 3 bases, J lost 7 bases, and 3 bases stayed unmatched. The CDR3 loop reads CASSLGTENEQFF. The CDR3 DNA sequence: TGTGCCAGCAGCTTGGGGACAGAAAATGAGCAGTTCTTC.

This clone came up once. The chain recombines TRBV16 with TRBJ1-3; the match to TRBD1 covers 9 bases. V was clipped by 1 base and J by 1 base; unmatched bases: 2. The CDR3 length is 16 residues. Germline CDR1 is KGHSY and CDR2 is FQNENV. CDR3 sequence: CASSQFGTGSGNTIYF. Written as DNA, the CDR3 is TGTGCCAGCAGCCAATTCGGGACAGGGTCTGGAAACACCATATATTTT.

CDR3 region: CASSLVPHRGTDTQYF. The CDR3 DNA sequence: TGCGCCAGCAGCTTGGTACCTCACAGGGGCACAGATACGCAGTATTTT. The chain couples TRBV5-1 to TRBJ2-3; tentative D call: TRBD1 (6 bases). Germline V gene sequence: CDR1 SGHRS, CDR2 YFSETQ. The CDR3 contains 16 residues. Trimming stripped 0 bases from V and 1 base from J, with 12 bases between.

This clone was detected many times. V gene TRBV6-5 combines with J gene TRBJ2-3; maybe TRBD2 (5 bases). CDR3 size: 15 residues. Germline CDR1 is MNHEY and CDR2 is SVGAGI. The ends were cut back, 6 bases at V and 2 bases at J, with 15 bases in the middle. Written as DNA, the CDR3 is TGTGCCAGCAGCCCCGGGAACGGGCACACAGATACGCAGTATTTT. This encodes CASSPGNGHTDTQYF.

This clone has more than one count but fewer than ten. The chain couples TRBV5-1 to TRBJ2-5; 9 bases fit TRBD2. With 6 bases clipped from V and 4 bases from J, the junction kept 10 bases outside the gene matches. CDR1 and CDR2 from the germline V gene are SGHRS and YFSETQ. The CDR3 runs to 15 residues. CDR3 loop: CASTAGGGVLETQYF. As DNA, the CDR3 is TGCGCCAGCACCGCGGGCGGGGGGGTCTTAGAGACCCAGTACTTC.

V gene TRBV21-1 combines with J gene TRBJ2-5; the table's D gene call, TRBD2, was not cross checked with the DNA. TRBV21-1 is labeled a pseudogene. The CDR3 is 15 amino acids. CDR3 bases: TGTGCCAGCCCAACCGGCGGGACTCAGGCAGAGACCCAGTACTTC. This translates into CASPTGGTQAETQYF.

This clone was seen many times. The J gene is TRBJ2-2, the V gene TRBV4-3, with TRBD2 identical over 10 bases. The CDR3 contains 18 residues. CDR1 and CDR2 (germline): LGHNA, YSLEER. V dropped 0 bases and J dropped 1; count of bases not matched to a gene: 5. CDR3 nucleotides: TGCGCCAGCAGCCAAGATTGGGTAGCGGGGGGGAACACCGGGGAGCTGTTTTTT. Residues: CASSQDWVAGGNTGELFF.

The chain links TRBV29-1 to TRBJ2-2; 8 bases line up with TRBD1. Germline V gene data show CDR1 as SQVTM and CDR2 as ANQGSEA. This CDR3 spans 13 amino acids. V shed 7 bases and J 4 bases; nucleotides not matched to a gene: 5. The CDR3 spells CSGGTGGTGELFF. CDR3 bases: TGCAGCGGGGGGACAGGAGGCACCGGGGAGCTGTTTTTT.

The genes are TRBV21-1 and TRBJ1-1; the table's TRBD1 call for D was not verified on the DNA. TRBV21-1 counts as a pseudogene. The CDR3 is made up of 15 amino acids. CDR3 bases: TGTGCCAGCAGCAAGCCGCCGAGCAGGGACACTGAAGCTTTCTTT. It translates to CASSKPPSRDTEAFF.

This rearrangement joins TRBV6-5 to TRBJ2-5; 7 positions match TRBD2. CDR3 length: 14 amino acids. From germline, CDR1 is MNHEY and CDR2 SVGAGI. The J segment lost 7 bases and the V segment lost 4 bases, leaving 9 bases of the junction unmatched. CDR3 sequence: CASSLSSGRPTQYF. CDR3 coding DNA: TGTGCCAGCAGTTTGTCTAGCGGCAGACCGACCCAGTACTTC.

The V gene is TRBV4-2, the J gene TRBJ2-6; perhaps TRBD1 as D (5 bases). V was cut by 6 bases and J by 1 base, with 19 bases left in between. Per the germline V gene, CDR1 is LGHNA and CDR2 is YNFKEQ. This CDR3 is built from 18 residues. CDR3 residues: CASSFYRGARSGANVLTF. CDR3 DNA sequence: TGTGCCAGCAGTTTTTATAGGGGCGCTAGGTCTGGGGCCAACGTCCTGACTTTC.

J is TRBJ2-7 and V is TRBV5-8; 8 nucleotides align to TRBD1. V lost 3 bases to trimming and J lost 0 bases; unmatched junction nucleotides: 5. CDR1 is SGHTS and CDR2 is YDEGEE in the germline V gene. This CDR3 comprises 15 residues. Here the CDR3 DNA reads TGTGCCAGCAGCTCACCGGACAGGGCCTCCTACGAGCAGTACTTC. Its protein product is CASSSPDRASYEQYF.

The chain is built from TRBV6-2 or TRBV6-3 and TRBJ1-1; D is unresolved. With 6 bases removed from V and 5 bases from J, the gap between germline ends came to 13 bases. This CDR3 region has 13 residues. The germline V gene has CDR1 MNHEY and CDR2 SVGEGT. CDR3 amino acids: CASSPTGNTEAFF. The DNA for the CDR3 is TGTGCCAGCAGCCCAACGGGGAATACTGAAGCTTTCTTT.

The chain employs TRBV5-1 and TRBJ2-1; 10 bases fit TRBD2. Trimming removed 1 base from V and 7 bases from J; junction bases left unmatched: 8. CDR3 length: 16 amino acids. The germline CDR1 and CDR2 sequences are SGHRS and YFSETQ. The CDR3: CASSLRSSGGQNEQFF. In nucleotides, the CDR3 is TGCGCCAGCAGCTTGAGGTCTAGCGGGGGACAGAATGAGCAGTTCTTC.

The CDR3 DNA reads TGCAGCGTTCGGATGGTGGGGGGACCCGGGGAGCTGTTTTTT. It codes for CSVRMVGGPGELFF. This chain links TRBV29-1 with TRBJ2-2; tentatively, D is TRBD2 (6 bases). V was cut by 5 bases and J by 6 bases, with 16 bases left in between. Germline V CDR1 and CDR2: SQVTM, ANQGSEA. This CDR3 is 14 amino acids long.

The J gene is TRBJ1-6, the V gene TRBV20-1, with 8 bases identical to TRBD1. J lost 3 bases, V lost 6 bases, and 10 bases had no gene match. CDR1 DFQATT and CDR2 SNEGSKA come from the germline V gene (reference sequence). The CDR3 is made up of 16 amino acids. The CDR3 bases are TGCAGTGCCAGTAACCCCGGGACAGGCTATAATTCACCCCTCCACTTT. This gives the protein CSASNPGTGYNSPLHF.

The chain carries TRBV7-2 and TRBJ2-5; the D gene is possibly TRBD2 (6 bases). Germline V gene data show CDR1 as SGHTA and CDR2 as FQGNSA. The germline V and J ends were trimmed by 4 bases and 4 bases, with 16 bases remaining between them. CDR3 length equals 15 residues. In nucleotides, the CDR3 is TGTGCCAGCAGCTATAACCCGGGACTCGGAGAGACCCAGTACTTC. Its translation: CASSYNPGLGETQYF. The full variable domain, rest sourced from reference TRBV7-2 and TRBJ2-5, is GAGVSQSPSNKVTEKGKDVELRCDPISGHTALYWYRQSLGQGLEFLIYFQGNSAPDKSGLPSDRFSAERTGGSVSTLTIQRTQQEDSAVYLCASSYNPGLGETQYFGPGTRLLVL.